This T cell receptor beta chain originates from a study of blood T cell repertoires in COVID-19. Study-level background: The origin of the acute and convalescent COVID-19 samples was the United States, Italy and Spain. T cells, B-cell-depleted T cells, or PBMCs supplied cDNA or gDNA.

Original processing notes: Amplification with reference gene primers provided the estimates of nucleated cell counts. Assay: immunoSEQ multiplex PCR; the TCRdb copy retains only in-frame clones and omits some. V and J calls and clone size are given by that table; D and trimming were obtained from the DNA. The sample holds more than 200,000 clones; approximately 82% are singletons and the top ten take just over 2.5%. Input material: peripheral blood. This clonotype was obtained from an older woman with active or convalescent COVID-19.

The CDR3 here is CAWSAGTGGFGDYGYTF. In DNA form, the CDR3 reads TGTGCCTGGAGTGCCGGGACAGGGGGATTTGGAGACTATGGCTACACCTTC. The chain recombines TRBV30 with TRBJ1-2, with TRBD1 matching 11 bases. The CDR3 is 17 residues long. V lost 1 base, J lost 3 bases, and 10 bases stayed unmatched. Germline CDR1 is GTSNPN and CDR2 is SVGIG (reference sequence). Drawing the rest from reference TRBV30 and TRBJ1-2, the complete variable domain is SQTIHQWPATLVQPVGSPLSLECTVEGTSNPNLYWYRQAAGRGLQLLFYSVGIGQISSEVPQNLSASRPQDRQFILSSKKLLLSDSGFYLCAWSAGTGGFGDYGYTFGSGTRLTVV.